The 17 T cell receptor beta chains given below trace back to one sample, sequenced in a study of T cell repertoires in cytomegalovirus infection. Each CDR3 protein gets one entry after TCRdb re-called the reads with MiXCR. Of 150,000 to 200,000 distinct CDR3 sequences in the sample, 14% are singletons; the top ten hold roughly a quarter. Sequencing was done on a sample of PBMCs. These receptors all stem from a human donor in good health (CMV status not recorded). Some clones in this sample may be carry-over from other donors' samples.

V and J are TRBV9 and TRBJ2-1; no firm D call. This CDR3 is 15 amino acids long. Trimming left V 1 base short and J 1 base short, with 9 bases between. Germline lookup yields CDR1 SGDLS and CDR2 YYNGEE. The DNA of the CDR3 is TGTGCCAGCAGCGTATATGGGGAATCCTACAATGAGCAGTTCTTC. This sequence encodes CASSVYGESYNEQFF.

This clonotype was recorded at least ten times. V is TRBV29-1 and J is TRBJ2-2; the match to TRBD2 covers 7 bases. This CDR3 spans 14 amino acids. Germline V CDR1 and CDR2: SQVTM, ANQGSEA. Unmatched junction bases numbered 6, after V lost 6 bases and J lost 2 bases. CDR3 sequence reads: CSVLREANTGELFF. DNA of the CDR3: TGCAGCGTCTTACGGGAGGCCAACACCGGGGAGCTGTTTTTT.

This clonotype was picked up many times. The V and J genes are TRBV6-2 or TRBV6-3 and TRBJ2-5; 11 bases line up with TRBD2. Per the germline V gene, CDR1 is MNHEY and CDR2 is SVGEGT. The CDR3 covers 14 residues. V lost 5 bases, J lost 3 bases, and 2 bases stayed unmatched. The CDR3: CASSRGLAEETQYF. CDR3 coding DNA: TGTGCCAGCAGTCGGGGACTAGCGGAAGAGACCCAGTACTTC.

Ten or more counts support this clonotype. The chain is built from TRBV6-1 and TRBJ1-1; no reliable D call. V shed 6 bases and J shed 10 bases, with 15 bases lying between them. The germline gives CDR1 MNHNS, CDR2 SASEGT. This CDR3 has 12 residues. CDR3 nucleotide sequence: TGTGCCAGCAGCTACCGGGGAGGAGGAGCTTTCTTT. This translates into CASSYRGGGAFF.

The rearrangement joins TRBV2 to TRBJ2-2; TRBD2 matches at 9 bases. The V gene end was trimmed by 2 bases and the J gene end by 4 bases; junction bases not matched to a gene: 8. The CDR3 consists of 17 residues. Germline CDR1 and CDR2: SNHLY and FYNNEI. Here the CDR3 DNA reads TGTGCCAGCAGTGAATTAAAAGCGGGAGGCCCCACCGGGGAGCTGTTTTTT. As protein: CASSELKAGGPTGELFF.

This clonotype was seen many times. The chain employs TRBV6-5 and TRBJ1-4, with TRBD1 matching over 8 bases. J lost 7 bases, V lost 6 bases, and 10 bases had no gene match. The CDR3 is made up of 15 amino acids. Germline-derived CDR1 and CDR2 are MNHEY and SVGAGI. CDR3 nucleotide sequence: TGTGCCAGCAGCTTCGGGACAGGAGGTAGTGAAAAACTGTTTTTT. This translates into CASSFGTGGSEKLFF.

In this sample, this clonotype turned up many times. The chain is built from TRBV4-1 and TRBJ2-3; TRBD2 agrees at 13 bases. The CDR3 runs to 17 residues. After removal of 3 bases from V and 4 bases from J, the junction contained 7 bases not matched to a gene. The V gene's germline CDR1 is MGHRA and CDR2 YSYEKL. The CDR3 bases are TGCGCCAGCAGCCAGTCTACTAGCGGGGGGGCCTCAGATACGCAGTATTTT. This sequence encodes CASSQSTSGGASDTQYF.

This clonotype was seen more than once but under ten times. V is TRBV7-2 and J is TRBJ1-3, with 8 bases lining up with TRBD1. Losses at the gene ends were 3 bases for V and 4 bases for J; bases not matched to a gene: 5. CDR1 is SGHTA, CDR2 FQGNSA, per germline. The CDR3 extends over 15 amino acids. The CDR3 here is CASSFSGQGGNTIYF. The CDR3 nucleotides are TGTGCCAGCAGCTTTTCCGGACAGGGCGGAAACACCATATATTTT. The complete variable domain, with remaining parts taken from reference TRBV7-2 and TRBJ1-3, reads GAGVSQSPSNKVTEKGKDVELRCDPISGHTALYWYRQSLGQGLEFLIYFQGNSAPDKSGLPSDRFSAERTGGSVSTLTIQRTQQEDSAVYLCASSFSGQGGNTIYFGEGSWLTVV.

This clonotype was seen more than once but under ten times. This chain uses TRBV7-6 with TRBJ1-2, with no clear D. V shed 8 bases and J shed 6 bases, with 16 bases lying between them. The germline V gene encodes CDR1 SGHVS and CDR2 FNYEAQ. The CDR3 has 13 amino acids. CDR3 DNA: TGTGCCAGCTGGAGATCCGTTACGGATGGCTACACCTTC. Translating gives CASWRSVTDGYTF.

The V and J genes are TRBV7-3 and TRBJ2-1, with 14 positions matching TRBD2. Trimming removed 4 bases from V and 8 bases from J; junction bases left unmatched: 4. Germline V gives CDR1 SGHTA, CDR2 FQGTGA. This CDR3 is 15 amino acids long. The CDR3 DNA reads TGTGCCAGCAGCTCGGGACTAGCGGGAGATGATGAGCAGTTCTTC. Protein product: CASSSGLAGDDEQFF.

The chain uses TRBV12-3 or TRBV12-4 and TRBJ2-1; 12 bases are shared with TRBD2. The CDR3 runs to 16 residues. After removal of 5 bases from V and 9 bases from J, the junction contained 11 bases not matched to a gene. The CDR3 sequence is CASSPPGLAGRGEQFF. For the CDR3, the DNA is TGTGCCAGCAGTCCCCCCGGACTAGCGGGAAGGGGTGAGCAGTTCTTC.

The chain is built from TRBV3-1 and TRBJ1-3; tentatively, D is TRBD1 (5 bases). Trimming took 4 bases from V and 0 from J, leaving 16 bases between them. Germline V gene lookup returns CDR1 LGHDT and CDR2 YNNKEL (reference sequence). The CDR3 totals 17 residues. CDR3 sequence: CASSLRDRPSSGNTIYF. In DNA, the CDR3 is TGTGCCAGCAGCCTTCGCGACAGACCGAGCTCTGGAAACACCATATATTTT.

Many counts were recorded for this clonotype. The chain has TRBV6-2 or TRBV6-3 and TRBJ1-1; D is undetermined. CDR1 MNHEY and CDR2 SVGEGT come from the germline V gene. There are 16 residues in the CDR3. Trimming stripped 2 bases from V and 1 base from J, with 14 bases between. DNA of the CDR3: TGTGCCAGCAGTTACCCCAAACAGCAAACGAACACTGAAGCTTTCTTT. This translates into CASSYPKQQTNTEAFF.

This clonotype has only a few counts. The CDR3 here is CASTGFMNTEAFF. The DNA for the CDR3 is TGTGCCAGCACCGGATTCATGAACACTGAAGCTTTCTTT. This rearrangement joins TRBV12-3 or TRBV12-4 to TRBJ1-1; no reliable D call. The ends were cut back, 7 bases at V and 0 bases at J, with 9 bases in the middle. CDR3 length: 13 residues.

This clonotype was seen ten or more times. This chain joins TRBV7-2 and TRBJ2-2, with 7 bases lining up with TRBD2. Germline-derived CDR1 and CDR2 are SGHTA and FQGNSA. V dropped 6 bases and J dropped 1; count of bases not matched to a gene: 8. The CDR3 consists of 16 residues. The CDR3 is CASSPYGGRNTGELFF. The CDR3 bases are TGTGCCAGCAGTCCGTACGGGGGGAGGAACACCGGGGAGCTGTTTTTT.

Regarding this clonotype: The junction and the germline gene differ at one end; a read error may be behind it. The chain carries TRBV6-6 and TRBJ2-4, with 9 nucleotides matching TRBD1. This CDR3 has 11 amino acids. Germline CDR1 and CDR2: MNHNY and SVGAGI (reference sequence). The chain's CDR3 is CASSYGGQGNF. DNA of the CDR3: TGTGCCAGCAGTTACGGGGGACAGGGAAACTTC.

This clonotype has a count of ten or more. The chain combines TRBV24-1 with TRBJ2-7, with D unresolved. The CDR3 is made up of 15 amino acids. Trimming stripped 3 bases from V and 2 bases from J, with 13 bases between. Germline CDR1 is KGHDR and CDR2 is SFDVKD. The DNA for the CDR3 is TGTGCCACCAGTGATCCTGTCGCGTCCCCCTACGAGCAGTACTTC. Residues: CATSDPVASPYEQYF.